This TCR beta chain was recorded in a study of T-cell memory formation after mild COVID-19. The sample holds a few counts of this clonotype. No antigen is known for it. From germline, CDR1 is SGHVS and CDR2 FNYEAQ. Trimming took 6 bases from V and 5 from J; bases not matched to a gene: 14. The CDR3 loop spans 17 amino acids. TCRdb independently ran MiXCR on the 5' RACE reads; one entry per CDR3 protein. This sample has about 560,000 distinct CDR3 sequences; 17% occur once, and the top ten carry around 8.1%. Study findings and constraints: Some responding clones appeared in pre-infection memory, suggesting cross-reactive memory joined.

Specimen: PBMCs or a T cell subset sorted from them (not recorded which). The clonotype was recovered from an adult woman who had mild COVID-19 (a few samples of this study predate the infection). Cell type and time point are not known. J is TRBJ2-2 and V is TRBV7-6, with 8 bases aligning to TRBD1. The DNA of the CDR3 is TGTGCCAGCAGTTTGGCTAGGACAGGGCGGTATACCGGGGAGCTGTTTTTT. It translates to CASSLARTGRYTGELFF.